This entry concerns a single TCR beta chain. Measured with immunoSEQ multiplex PCR; TCRdb has only the in-frame clones, and not every one. This table has some 2,000,000 clones, under 97% appearing once. HIV-negative, healthy adults without recent acute infections or vaccinations were the donors. The investigators split CD4+ cells into a CD45RA+ naive subset and a CD45RA-negative memory subset. The sample originates from a study of shared clonotypes between healthy human individuals. Sequencing was performed on naive CD4+ T cells sorted from blood. Noted subset: CD45RA+ positively selected. The TCR comes from a man aged 18 to 35 in good health.

The CDR3: CASSLVGSRVQDTQYF. The DNA of the CDR3 is TGTGCCAGCAGCTTAGTCGGGTCCAGGGTACAAGATACGCAGTATTTT. The genes are TRBV11-2 and TRBJ2-3, with D possibly matching TRBD1 (5 bases). This CDR3 comprises 16 residues. V was trimmed by 1 base and J by 5 bases, leaving 16 bases between them. CDR1 SGHAT and CDR2 FQNNGV come from the germline V gene.